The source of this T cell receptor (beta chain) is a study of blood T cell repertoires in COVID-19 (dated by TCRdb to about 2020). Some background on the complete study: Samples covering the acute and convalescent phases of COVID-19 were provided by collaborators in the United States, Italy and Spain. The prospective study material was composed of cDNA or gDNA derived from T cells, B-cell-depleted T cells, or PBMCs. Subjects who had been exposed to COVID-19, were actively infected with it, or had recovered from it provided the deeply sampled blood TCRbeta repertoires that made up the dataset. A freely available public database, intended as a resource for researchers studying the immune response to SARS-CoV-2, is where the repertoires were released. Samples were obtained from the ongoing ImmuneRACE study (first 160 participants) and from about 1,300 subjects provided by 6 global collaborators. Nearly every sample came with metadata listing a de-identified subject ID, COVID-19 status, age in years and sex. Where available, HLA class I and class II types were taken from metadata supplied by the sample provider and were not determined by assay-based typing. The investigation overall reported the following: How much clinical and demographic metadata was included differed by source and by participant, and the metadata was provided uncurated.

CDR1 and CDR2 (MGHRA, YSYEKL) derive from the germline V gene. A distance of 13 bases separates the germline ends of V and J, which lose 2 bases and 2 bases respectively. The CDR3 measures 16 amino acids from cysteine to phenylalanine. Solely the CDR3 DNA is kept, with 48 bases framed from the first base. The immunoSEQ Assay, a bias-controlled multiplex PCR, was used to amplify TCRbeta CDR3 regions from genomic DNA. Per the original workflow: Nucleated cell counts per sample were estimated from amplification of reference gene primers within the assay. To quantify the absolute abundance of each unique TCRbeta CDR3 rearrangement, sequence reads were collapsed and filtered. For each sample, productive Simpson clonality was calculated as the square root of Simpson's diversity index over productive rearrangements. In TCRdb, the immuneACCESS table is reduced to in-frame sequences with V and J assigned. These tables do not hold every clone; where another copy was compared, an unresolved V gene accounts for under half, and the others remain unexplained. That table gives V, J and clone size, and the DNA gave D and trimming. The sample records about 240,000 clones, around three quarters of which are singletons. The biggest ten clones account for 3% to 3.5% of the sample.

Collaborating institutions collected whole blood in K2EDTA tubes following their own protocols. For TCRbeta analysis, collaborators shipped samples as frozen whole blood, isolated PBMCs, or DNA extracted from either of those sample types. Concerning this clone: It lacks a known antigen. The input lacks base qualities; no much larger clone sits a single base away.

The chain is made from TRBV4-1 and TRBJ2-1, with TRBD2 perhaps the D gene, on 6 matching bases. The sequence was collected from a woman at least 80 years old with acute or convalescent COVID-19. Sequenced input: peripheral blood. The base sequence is TGCGCCAGCAGCCAAAGTACTAGCCAGGCCTACAATGAGCAGTTCTTC. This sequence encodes CASSQSTSQAYNEQFF.